This T cell receptor (beta chain) came from a study of identifying expanded T cells in peripheral blood. Overall study results and limits: Clone count variance between roughly two-week samples rose with total template count.

Healthy donors had no documented immune events, such as infections, while sampled. The length of the CDR3 is 15 residues. The germline CDR1 and CDR2 sequences are GTSNPN and SVGIG (reference sequence). The ends lost 0 bases at V and 8 bases at J; junction bases unmatched: 9. Concerning this clone: Its antigen is as yet unknown.

Measured with immunoSEQ multiplex PCR; TCRdb has only the in-frame clones, and not every one. This sample has tens of thousands of clones; approximately 85% occur once, and the top ten carry about 6%. Specimen: blood. This rearrangement joins TRBV30 to TRBJ1-2, with TRBD1 matching over 10 bases. The clonotype was recovered from a person between 18 and 75 years old in good health. This CDR3 is CAWSVLDRGEGGYTF. The CDR3 nucleotides are TGTGCCTGGAGTGTACTGGACAGGGGGGAAGGAGGCTACACCTTC.